This T cell receptor beta chain was identified in a study of cytomegalovirus exposure and HLA in healthy donors. Notes on this clone: The target antigen is unknown.

The germline V gene has CDR1 KGHSY and CDR2 FQNENV. The trim removed 2 bases at V and 3 bases at J, leaving 6 bases unmatched. The length of the CDR3 is 15 residues. Use of 60 Vbeta and 13 Jbeta primers characterized the PCR. Data came from immunoSEQ multiplex PCR; TCRdb stores just in-frame clones and leaves some out. The sample consists of about 83,000 clones, roughly 79% of them appearing once. Study-wide points: Sequencing likely caused a cluster of highly shared sequence variants.

The V and J genes are TRBV16 and TRBJ2-7, with TRBD1 matching 8 bases. The sample taken for sequencing was PBMCs. The source is a woman in her thirties in good health and CMV-seronegative. The DNA for the CDR3 is TGTGCCAGCAGCCAACGGACAGGGTCTGGCTACGAGCAGTACTTC. Translating it yields CASSQRTGSGYEQYF.